The sequence of this T cell receptor (beta chain) was determined in a study of T cell responses to AZD1222 COVID-19 vaccine. The CDR3 consists of 12 residues. With 8 bases removed from V and 0 bases from J, the gap between germline ends came to 5 bases. Per germline, CDR1 LNHDA and CDR2 SQIVND (reference sequence). Study findings and constraints: Females outnumbered males among donors, who were mostly white British; clonal diversity was possibly underestimated. CD4 TCRs associated with vaccination spanned spike, dominating at 160-218 and 743-854. The breadth and depth of Spike-specific TCRs increased once two AZD1222 doses had been given. Reports say nearly half of spike-specific TCRs go after unmutated variant regions.

Repertoires were generated with immunoSEQ multiplex PCR, while TCRdb's copy carries only in-frame clones and drops some. The sample lists over 110,000 clones, under 95% occurring once. This clone showed up just once. Antigen: not known. This receptor was obtained from an adult in good health. The J gene is TRBJ1-3, the V gene TRBV19, with D unresolved. The sequences come from peripheral blood, collected on day 0 of AZD1222 vaccination. The CDR3 nucleotides are TGTGCCAGTTCGCGCTCTGGAAACACCATATATTTT. As protein: CASSRSGNTIYF.